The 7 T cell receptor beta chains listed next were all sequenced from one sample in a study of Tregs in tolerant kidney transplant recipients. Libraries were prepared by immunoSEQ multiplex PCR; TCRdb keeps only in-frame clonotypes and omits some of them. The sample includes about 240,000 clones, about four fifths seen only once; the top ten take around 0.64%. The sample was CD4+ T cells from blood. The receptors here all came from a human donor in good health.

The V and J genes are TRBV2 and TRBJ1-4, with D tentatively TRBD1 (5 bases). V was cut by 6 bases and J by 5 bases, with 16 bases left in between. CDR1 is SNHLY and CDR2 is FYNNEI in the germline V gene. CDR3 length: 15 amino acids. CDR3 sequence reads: CASSDRDPRNEKLFF. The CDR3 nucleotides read TGTGCCAGCAGCGACCGGGACCCGAGGAATGAAAAACTGTTTTTT.

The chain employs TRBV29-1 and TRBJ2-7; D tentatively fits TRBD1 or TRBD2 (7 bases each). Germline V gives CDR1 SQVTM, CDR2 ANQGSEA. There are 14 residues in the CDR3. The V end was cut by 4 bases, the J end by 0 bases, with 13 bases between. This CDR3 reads CSVGSGGGSYEQYF. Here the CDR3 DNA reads TGCAGCGTTGGTTCAGGGGGGGGCTCCTACGAGCAGTACTTC.

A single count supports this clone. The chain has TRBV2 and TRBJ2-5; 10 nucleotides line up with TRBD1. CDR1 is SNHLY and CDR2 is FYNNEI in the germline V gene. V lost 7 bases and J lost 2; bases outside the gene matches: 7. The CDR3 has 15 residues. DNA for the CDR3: TGTGCCAGCATTTTAGGACAGGGGGGACAAGAGACCCAGTACTTC. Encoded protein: CASILGQGGQETQYF. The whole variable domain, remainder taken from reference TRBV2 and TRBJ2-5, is EPEVTQTPSHQVTQMGQEVILRCVPISNHLYFYWYRQILGQKVEFLVSFYNNEISEKSEIFDDQFSVERPDGSNFTLKIRSTKLEDSAMYFCASILGQGGQETQYFGPGTRLLVL.

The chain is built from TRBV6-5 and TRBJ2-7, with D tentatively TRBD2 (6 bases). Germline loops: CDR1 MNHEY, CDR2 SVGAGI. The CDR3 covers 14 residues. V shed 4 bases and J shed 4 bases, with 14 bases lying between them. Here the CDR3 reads CASSSPGLYYEQYF. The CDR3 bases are TGTGCCAGCAGTTCCCCGGGACTCTATTACGAGCAGTACTTC.

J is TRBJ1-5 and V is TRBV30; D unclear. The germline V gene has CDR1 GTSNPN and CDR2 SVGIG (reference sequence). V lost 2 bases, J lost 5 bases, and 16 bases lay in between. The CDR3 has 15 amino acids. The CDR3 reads CAWSSGNSGHQPQHF. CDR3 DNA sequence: TGTGCCTGGAGTAGCGGGAACAGCGGTCATCAGCCCCAGCATTTT. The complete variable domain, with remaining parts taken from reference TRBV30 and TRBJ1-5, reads SQTIHQWPATLVQPVGSPLSLECTVEGTSNPNLYWYRQAAGRGLQLLFYSVGIGQISSEVPQNLSASRPQDRQFILSSKKLLLSDSGFYLCAWSSGNSGHQPQHFGDGTRLSIL.

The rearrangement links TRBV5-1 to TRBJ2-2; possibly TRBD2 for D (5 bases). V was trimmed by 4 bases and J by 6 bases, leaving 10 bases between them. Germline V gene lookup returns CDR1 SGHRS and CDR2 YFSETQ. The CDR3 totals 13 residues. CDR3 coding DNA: TGCGCCAGCAGCCCGAGGGTAGCCGGGGAGCTGTTTTTT. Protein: CASSPRVAGELFF.

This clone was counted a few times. CDR3 nucleotides: TGTGCCAGCAGCCAAGATCAATGGGAGACAACTAATGAAAAACTGTTTTTT. Its translation: CASSQDQWETTNEKLFF. The chain is built from TRBV4-2 and TRBJ1-4; no clear D. CDR1 is LGHNA and CDR2 is YNFKEQ in the germline V gene. The CDR3 totals 17 residues. V shed 0 bases and J shed 0 bases, with 11 bases lying between them.